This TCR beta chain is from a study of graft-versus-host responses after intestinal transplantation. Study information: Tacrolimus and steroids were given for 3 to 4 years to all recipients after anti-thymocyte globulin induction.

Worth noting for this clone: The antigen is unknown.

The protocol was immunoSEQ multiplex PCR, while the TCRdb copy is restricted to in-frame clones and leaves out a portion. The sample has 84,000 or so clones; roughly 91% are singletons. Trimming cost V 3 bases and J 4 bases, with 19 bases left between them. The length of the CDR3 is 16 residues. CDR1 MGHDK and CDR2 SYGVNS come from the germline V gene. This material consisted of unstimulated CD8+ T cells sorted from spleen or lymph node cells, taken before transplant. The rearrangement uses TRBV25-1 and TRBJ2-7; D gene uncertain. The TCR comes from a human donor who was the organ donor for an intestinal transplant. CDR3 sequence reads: CASSDSVWTPEYEQYF. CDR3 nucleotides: TGTGCCAGCAGTGACAGTGTCTGGACCCCCGAATACGAGCAGTACTTC.